Following are 2 T cell receptor beta chains from one sample sequenced in a study of blood T cell repertoires in COVID-19. The repertoire was sequenced with immunoSEQ multiplex PCR; TCRdb's copy has only in-frame clones and lacks some. This table has 110,000 or so clones, roughly 85% appearing once. Input material: peripheral blood. The receptors derive from a man aged 40-49 years with acute or convalescent COVID-19.

The rearrangement links TRBV15 to TRBJ1-1; D is unclear. V was trimmed by 5 bases and J by 0 bases, leaving 10 bases between them. Germline V lookup: CDR1 LNHNV, CDR2 YYDKDF (reference sequence). This CDR3 has 14 residues. The CDR3 bases are TGTGCCACCAGCTTCGACAAGATGAACACTGAAGCTTTCTTT. It yields the protein CATSFDKMNTEAFF. Looking up the rest from reference TRBV15 and TRBJ1-1 gives the full variable domain: DAMVIQNPRYQVTQFGKPVTLSCSQTLNHNVMYWYQQKSSQAPKLLFHYYDKDFNNEADTPDNFQSRRPNTSFCFLDIRSPGLGDTAMYLCATSFDKMNTEAFFGQGTRLTVV.

J is TRBJ1-2 and V is TRBV7-3; D perhaps matches TRBD1 (5 bases). Germline CDR1 is SGHTA and CDR2 is FQGTGA. The CDR3 totals 14 residues. V lost 4 bases and J 7 bases, leaving 16 bases between the germline ends. Here the CDR3 reads CASSSGGPSGGYTF. The CDR3 DNA follows: TGTGCCAGCAGCTCCGGGGGACCTTCGGGTGGCTACACCTTC.